The table lists the clone carrying this T cell receptor beta chain with many counts. Its antigen is not identified. The CDR3 length is 15 residues. From germline, CDR1 is SEHNR and CDR2 FQNEAQ (reference sequence). Trimming took off 6 bases at V and 4 bases at J, with 13 bases between the two ends. These data belong to a study of spatial heterogeneity in lung cancer. Study-wide background: The mean occurrence of each unique TCR and UMI combination in raw reads exceeded eight.

Time point in this sample: sample taken at primary tumor resection. Untreated early-stage non-small cell lung cancer patients, roughly 75 in total, were the donors. TCRdb recomputed calls from the 5' RACE reads with MiXCR, one row per CDR3 protein. This repertoire shows about 27,000 distinct CDR3 sequences, 7.1% found once; its top ten account for about 25%. Findings of the study overall: Expanded alpha and beta TCR counts within tumors tracked tumor mutation counts. Beta chains had around 12% coverage of tumor T cells, and alpha chains had roughly 7%.

The receptor's source is a male donor with early-stage non-small cell lung cancer. This chain links TRBV7-9 with TRBJ2-6; D ambiguous. This specimen was lung tumor tissue, taken at surgery. The CDR3 nucleotides read TGTGCCAGCAGTTCACTTAGGTCCGGGGCCAACGTCCTGACTTTC. Protein: CASSSLRSGANVLTF.